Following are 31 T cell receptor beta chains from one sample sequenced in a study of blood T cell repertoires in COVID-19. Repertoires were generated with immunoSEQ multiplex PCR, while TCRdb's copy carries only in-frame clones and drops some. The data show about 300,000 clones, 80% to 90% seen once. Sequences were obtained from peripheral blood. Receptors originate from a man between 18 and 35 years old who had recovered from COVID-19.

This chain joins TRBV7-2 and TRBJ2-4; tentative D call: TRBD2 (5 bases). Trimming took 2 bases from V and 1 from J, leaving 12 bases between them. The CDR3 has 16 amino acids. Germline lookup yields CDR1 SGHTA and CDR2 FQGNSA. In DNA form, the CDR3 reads TGTGCCAGCAGCTTACAGAGGACTGGGGCCAAAAACATTCAGTACTTC. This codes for CASSLQRTGAKNIQYF.

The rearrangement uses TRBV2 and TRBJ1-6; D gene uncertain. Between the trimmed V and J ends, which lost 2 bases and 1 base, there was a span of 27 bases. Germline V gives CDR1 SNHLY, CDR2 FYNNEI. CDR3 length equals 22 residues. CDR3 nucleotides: TGTGCCAGCAGTGAATTAAGCGGCAGATCGCCTTTCCGAACGTCCTATAATTCACCCCTCCACTTT. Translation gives CASSELSGRSPFRTSYNSPLHF.

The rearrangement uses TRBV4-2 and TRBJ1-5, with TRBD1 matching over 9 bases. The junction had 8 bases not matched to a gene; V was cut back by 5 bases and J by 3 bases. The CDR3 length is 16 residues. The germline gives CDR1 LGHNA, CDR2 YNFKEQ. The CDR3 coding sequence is TGTGCCAGCAGCAACCAGGGACAGGGTGACAATCAGCCCCAGCATTTT. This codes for CASSNQGQGDNQPQHF.

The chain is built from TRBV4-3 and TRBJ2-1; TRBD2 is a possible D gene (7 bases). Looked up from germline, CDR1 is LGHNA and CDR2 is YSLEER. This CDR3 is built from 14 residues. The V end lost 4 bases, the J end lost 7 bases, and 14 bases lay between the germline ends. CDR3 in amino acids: CASSRGGAGNEQFF. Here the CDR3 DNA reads TGCGCCAGCAGCCGTGGGGGGGCAGGGAATGAGCAGTTCTTC.

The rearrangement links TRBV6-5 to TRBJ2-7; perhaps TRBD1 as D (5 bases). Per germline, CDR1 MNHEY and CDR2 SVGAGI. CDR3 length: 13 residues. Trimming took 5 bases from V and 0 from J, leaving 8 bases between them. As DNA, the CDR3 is TGTGCCAGCAGTCAGGGATACTCCTACGAGCAGTACTTC. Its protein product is CASSQGYSYEQYF.

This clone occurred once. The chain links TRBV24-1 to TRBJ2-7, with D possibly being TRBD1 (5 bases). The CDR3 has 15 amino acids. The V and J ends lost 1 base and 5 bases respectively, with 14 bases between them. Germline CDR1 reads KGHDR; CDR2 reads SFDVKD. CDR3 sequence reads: CATSDFRAGRNEQYF. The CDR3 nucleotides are TGTGCCACCAGTGATTTCAGGGCAGGGCGAAACGAGCAGTACTTC.

The CDR3 region is CASRRGQGQETQYF. DNA of the CDR3: TGTGCCAGCAGACGAGGACAGGGCCAAGAGACCCAGTACTTC. The V gene is TRBV11-2, the J gene TRBJ2-5, with 8 bases that match TRBD1. The CDR3 is made up of 14 amino acids. V shed 6 bases and J 1 base; nucleotides not matched to a gene: 4. Germline CDR1 reads SGHAT; CDR2 reads FQNNGV.

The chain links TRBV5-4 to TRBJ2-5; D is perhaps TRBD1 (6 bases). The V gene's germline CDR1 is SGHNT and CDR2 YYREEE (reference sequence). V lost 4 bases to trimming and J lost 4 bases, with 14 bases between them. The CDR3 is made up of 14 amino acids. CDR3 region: CASSGTPKGETQYF. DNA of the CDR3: TGTGCCAGCAGCGGGACACCGAAGGGAGAGACCCAGTACTTC.

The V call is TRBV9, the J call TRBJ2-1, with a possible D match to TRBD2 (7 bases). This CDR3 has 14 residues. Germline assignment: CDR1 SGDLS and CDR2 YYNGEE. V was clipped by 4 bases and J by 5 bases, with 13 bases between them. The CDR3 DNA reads TGTGCCAGCAGCCCAGAGGGGGGGAACAATGAGCAGTTCTTC. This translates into CASSPEGGNNEQFF.

CDR3 DNA: TGTGCCAGCAGCTTGTGGGCTAGGGGGAGCTACGAGCAGTACTTC. Protein: CASSLWARGSYEQYF. This chain links TRBV5-6 with TRBJ2-7; D may be TRBD1 (6 bases). The germline V gene encodes CDR1 SGHDT and CDR2 YYEEEE. V was pared by 1 base and J by 3 bases, with 14 bases between. This CDR3 is built from 15 residues. Complete variable domain (other parts from reference TRBV5-6 and TRBJ2-7): DAGVTQSPTHLIKTRGQQVTLRCSPKSGHDTVSWYQQALGQGPQFIFQYYEEEERQRGNFPDRFSGHQFPNYSSELNVNALLLGDSALYLCASSLWARGSYEQYFGPGTRLTVT.

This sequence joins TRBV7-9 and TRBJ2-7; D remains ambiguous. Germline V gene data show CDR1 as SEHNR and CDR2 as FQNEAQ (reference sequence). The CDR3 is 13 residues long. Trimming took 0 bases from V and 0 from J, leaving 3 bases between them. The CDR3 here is CASSLALSYEQYF. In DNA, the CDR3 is TGTGCCAGCAGCTTAGCCCTCTCCTACGAGCAGTACTTC.

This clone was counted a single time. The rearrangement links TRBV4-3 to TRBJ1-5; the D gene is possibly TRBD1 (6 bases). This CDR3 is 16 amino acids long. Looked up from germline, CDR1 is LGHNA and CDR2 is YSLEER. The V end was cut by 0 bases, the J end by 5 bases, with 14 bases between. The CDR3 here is CASSQDQGRWDQPQHF. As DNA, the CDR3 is TGCGCCAGCAGCCAAGATCAGGGGCGGTGGGATCAGCCCCAGCATTTT.

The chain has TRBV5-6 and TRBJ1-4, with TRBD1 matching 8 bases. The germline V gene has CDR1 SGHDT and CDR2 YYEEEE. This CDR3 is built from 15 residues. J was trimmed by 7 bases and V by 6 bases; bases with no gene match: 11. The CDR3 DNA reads TGTGCCAGCACCAAGGACAGGGCGTCTTTTGAAAAACTGTTTTTT. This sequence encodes CASTKDRASFEKLFF.

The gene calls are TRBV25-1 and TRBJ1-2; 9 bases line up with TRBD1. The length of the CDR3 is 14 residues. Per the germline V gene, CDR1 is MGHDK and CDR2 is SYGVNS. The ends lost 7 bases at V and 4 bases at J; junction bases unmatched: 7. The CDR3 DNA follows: TGTGCCAGCACCCGCGGACAGGGGACCTATGGCTACACCTTC. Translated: CASTRGQGTYGYTF.

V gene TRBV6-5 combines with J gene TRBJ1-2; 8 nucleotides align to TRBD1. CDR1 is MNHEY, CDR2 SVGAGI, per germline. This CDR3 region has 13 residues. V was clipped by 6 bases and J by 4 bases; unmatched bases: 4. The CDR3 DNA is TGTGCCAGCAGCCTGACAGGGGTCTATGGCTACACCTTC. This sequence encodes CASSLTGVYGYTF.

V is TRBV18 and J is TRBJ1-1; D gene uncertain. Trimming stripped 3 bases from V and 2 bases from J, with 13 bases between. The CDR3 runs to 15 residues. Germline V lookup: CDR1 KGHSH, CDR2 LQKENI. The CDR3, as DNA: TGTGCCAGCTCACCGCGGGGTGGTGATAACACTGAAGCTTTCTTT. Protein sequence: CASSPRGGDNTEAFF.

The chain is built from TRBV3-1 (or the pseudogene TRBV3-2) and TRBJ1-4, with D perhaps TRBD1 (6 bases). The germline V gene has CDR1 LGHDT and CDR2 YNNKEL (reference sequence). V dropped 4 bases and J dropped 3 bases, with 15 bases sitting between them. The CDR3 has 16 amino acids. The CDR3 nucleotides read TGTGCCAGCAGCCCCACCTCGGGGGGGCCTAATGAAAAACTGTTTTTT. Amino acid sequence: CASSPTSGGPNEKLFF.

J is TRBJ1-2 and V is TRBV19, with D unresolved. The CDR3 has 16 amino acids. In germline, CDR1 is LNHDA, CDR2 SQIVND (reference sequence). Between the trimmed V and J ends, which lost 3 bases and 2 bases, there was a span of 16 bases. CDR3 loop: CASSILDNQANYGYTF. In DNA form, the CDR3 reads TGTGCCAGTAGTATCCTTGACAATCAAGCAAACTATGGCTACACCTTC.

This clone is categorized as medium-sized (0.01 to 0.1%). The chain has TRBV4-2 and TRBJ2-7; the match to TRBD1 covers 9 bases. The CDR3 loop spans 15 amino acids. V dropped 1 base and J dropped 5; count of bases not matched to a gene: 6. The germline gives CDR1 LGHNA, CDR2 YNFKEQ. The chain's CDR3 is CASSQAQGAADEQYF. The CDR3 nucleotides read TGTGCCAGCAGCCAAGCACAGGGGGCGGCAGACGAGCAGTACTTC.

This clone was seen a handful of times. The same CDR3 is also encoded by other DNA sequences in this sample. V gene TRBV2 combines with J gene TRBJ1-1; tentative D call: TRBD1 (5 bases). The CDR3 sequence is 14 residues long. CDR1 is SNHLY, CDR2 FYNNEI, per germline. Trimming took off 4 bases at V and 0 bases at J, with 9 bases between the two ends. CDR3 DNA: TGTGCCAGCAGTGGACAGAGCATGAACACTGAAGCTTTCTTT. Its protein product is CASSGQSMNTEAFF.

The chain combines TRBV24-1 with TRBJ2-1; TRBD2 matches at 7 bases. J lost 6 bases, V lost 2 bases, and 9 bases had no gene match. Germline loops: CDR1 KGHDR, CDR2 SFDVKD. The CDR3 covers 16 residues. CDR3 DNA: TGTGCCACCAGTGATTCGAGCGGGACCTCGTCCAATGAGCAGTTCTTC. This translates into CATSDSSGTSSNEQFF.

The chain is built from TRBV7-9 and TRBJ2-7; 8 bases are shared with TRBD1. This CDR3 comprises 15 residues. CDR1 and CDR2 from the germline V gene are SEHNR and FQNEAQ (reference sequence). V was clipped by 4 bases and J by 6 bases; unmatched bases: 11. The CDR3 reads CASSSDREKVFEQYF. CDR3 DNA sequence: TGTGCCAGCAGCTCGGACAGGGAAAAGGTTTTCGAGCAGTACTTC.

The CDR3 reads CASSWKGQAYEQYF. In nucleotides, the CDR3 is TGTGCCAGCAGCTGGAAGGGACAGGCCTACGAGCAGTACTTC. The chain has TRBV7-2 and TRBJ2-7, with TRBD1 matching 8 bases. The CDR3 spans 14 residues. CDR1 is SGHTA, CDR2 FQGNSA, per germline. Germline trimming cut 4 bases from V and 2 bases from J; bases unmatched to any gene: 4.

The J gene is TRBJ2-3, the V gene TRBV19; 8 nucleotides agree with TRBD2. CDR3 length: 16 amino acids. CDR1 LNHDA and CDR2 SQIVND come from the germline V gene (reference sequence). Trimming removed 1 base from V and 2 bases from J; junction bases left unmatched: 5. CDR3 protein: CASSIVGGGTTDTQYF. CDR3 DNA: TGTGCCAGTAGTATAGTCGGCGGGGGGACCACAGATACGCAGTATTTT.

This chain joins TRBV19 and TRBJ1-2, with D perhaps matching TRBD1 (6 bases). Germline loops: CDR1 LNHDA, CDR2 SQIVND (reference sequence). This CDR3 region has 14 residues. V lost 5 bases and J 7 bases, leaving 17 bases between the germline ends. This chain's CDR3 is CASSLLRQAGGYTF. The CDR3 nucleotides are TGTGCCAGTAGTCTTCTACGACAGGCTGGTGGCTACACCTTC.

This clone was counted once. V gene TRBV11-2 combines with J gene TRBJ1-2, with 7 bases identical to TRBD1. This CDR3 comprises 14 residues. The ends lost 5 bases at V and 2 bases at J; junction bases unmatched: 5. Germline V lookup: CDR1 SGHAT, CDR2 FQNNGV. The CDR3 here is CASSRQGTNYGYTF. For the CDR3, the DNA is TGTGCCAGCAGCCGACAGGGCACCAACTATGGCTACACCTTC.

The CDR3 protein is CASSEGGLSYEQYF. Written as DNA, the CDR3 is TGTGCCAGCAGTGAAGGCGGGCTTTCCTACGAGCAGTACTTC. This sequence joins TRBV6-1 and TRBJ2-7; a possible D gene is TRBD2 (5 bases). The CDR3 extends over 14 amino acids. V lost 1 base and J 1 base, leaving 8 bases between the germline ends. Germline V gene data show CDR1 as MNHNS and CDR2 as SASEGT.

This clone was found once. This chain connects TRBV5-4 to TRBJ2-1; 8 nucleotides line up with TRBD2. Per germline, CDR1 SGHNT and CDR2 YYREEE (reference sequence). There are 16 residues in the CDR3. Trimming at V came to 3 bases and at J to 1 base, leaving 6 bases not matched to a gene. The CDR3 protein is CASSSGGGRSYNEQFF. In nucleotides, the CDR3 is TGTGCCAGCAGCTCGGGGGGCGGGAGGTCCTACAATGAGCAGTTCTTC.

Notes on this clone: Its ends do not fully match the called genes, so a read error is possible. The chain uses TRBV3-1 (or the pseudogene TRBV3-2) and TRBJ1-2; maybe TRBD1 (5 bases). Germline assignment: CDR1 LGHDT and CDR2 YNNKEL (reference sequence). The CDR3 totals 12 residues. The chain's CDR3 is CASFDGGNTPHF. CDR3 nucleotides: TGTGCCAGCTTCGACGGGGGGAACACACCACACTTC.

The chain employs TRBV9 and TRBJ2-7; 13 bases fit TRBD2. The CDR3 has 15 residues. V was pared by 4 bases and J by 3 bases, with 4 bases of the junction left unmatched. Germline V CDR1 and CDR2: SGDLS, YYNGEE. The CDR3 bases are TGTGCCAGCAGCATTGGACTAGCGGGGGTCTACGAGCAGTACTTC. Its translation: CASSIGLAGVYEQYF. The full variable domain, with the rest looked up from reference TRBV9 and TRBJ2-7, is DSGVTQTPKHLITATGQRVTLRCSPRSGDLSVYWYQQSLDQGLQFLIQYYNGEERAKGNILERFSAQQFPDLHSELNLSSLELGDSALYFCASSIGLAGVYEQYFGPGTRLTVT.

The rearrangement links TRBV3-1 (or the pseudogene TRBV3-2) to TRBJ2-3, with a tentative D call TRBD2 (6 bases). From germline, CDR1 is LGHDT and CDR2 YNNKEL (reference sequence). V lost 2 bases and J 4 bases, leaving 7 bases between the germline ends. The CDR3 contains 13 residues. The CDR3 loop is CASSQSGADTQYF. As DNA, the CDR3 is TGTGCCAGCAGCCAATCGGGGGCAGATACGCAGTATTTT.